This T cell receptor beta chain was observed in a study of blood T cell repertoires in COVID-19. At the level of the study: Italy, Spain and the United States were the sources of the convalescent and acute COVID-19 samples.

Data came from immunoSEQ multiplex PCR; TCRdb stores just in-frame clones and leaves some out. The sample has about 150,000 clones; 88% are singletons. Material: PBMCs or T cells enriched from blood (not recorded which). The source of this sequence is a woman aged 30 to 39 with acute COVID-19.

CDR3 loop: CASSAMTGGEGQPQHF. CDR3 sequence (DNA): TGTGCCAGCAGTGCTATGACAGGGGGAGAGGGGCAGCCCCAGCATTTT. This chain connects TRBV6-1 to TRBJ1-5; TRBD1 agrees at 9 bases. The V gene's germline CDR1 is MNHNS and CDR2 SASEGT. Trimming removed 4 bases from V and 7 bases from J; junction bases left unmatched: 11. The CDR3 totals 16 residues.